A selection of T cell receptor beta chains follows, all from one sample in a study of cytomegalovirus exposure and HLA in healthy donors. The repertoire was sequenced with immunoSEQ multiplex PCR; TCRdb's copy has only in-frame clones and lacks some. Of about 70,000 clones in the sample, about 73% were seen once. The material sequenced was PBMCs. The receptors here all came from a woman aged 30 to 39 in good health and CMV-seronegative. Both conserved end residues are part of each CDR3. The D gene is left open where the match is weak.

d_gene,v_gene,j_gene,CDR3aa,CDR3nt
-,TRBV4-1,TRBJ1-1,CASSAGGLDTEAFF,TGCGCCAGCAGTGCGGGGGGGCTGGACACTGAAGCTTTCTTT
TRBD2,TRBV28,TRBJ2-2,CATLLAGGPTGRELFF,TGTGCCACCCTACTAGCGGGGGGGCCCACCGGTCGGGAGCTGTTTTTT
TRBD2,TRBV7-8,TRBJ2-1,CASSWRDPDSGGYIYNEQFF,TGTGCCAGCAGCTGGCGGGACCCAGATAGCGGGGGGTACATATACAATGAGCAGTTCTTC
TRBD2,TRBV27,TRBJ2-3,CASSSPSGFTDTQYF,TGTGCCAGCAGTTCTCCTAGCGGGTTCACAGATACGCAGTATTTT
TRBD1,TRBV27,TRBJ1-1,CASSSRTGGNTEAFF,TGTGCCAGCAGTTCTCGGACAGGGGGAAACACTGAAGCTTTCTTT
TRBD1,TRBV6-5,TRBJ1-1,CASSFSNRGNTEAFF,TGTGCCAGCAGTTTTTCTAACAGGGGGAACACTGAAGCTTTCTTT
-,TRBV29-1,TRBJ2-2,CSVEEFTGELFF,TGCAGCGTTGAGGAGTTCACCGGGGAGCTGTTTTTT
TRBD1,TRBV7-8,TRBJ1-5,CASNHGQVESNQPQHF,TGTGCCAGCAATCATGGACAGGTGGAAAGCAATCAGCCCCAGCATTTT
-,TRBV29-1,TRBJ1-4,CSVVTGTQVGSEKLFF,TGCAGCGTTGTCACCGGGACGCAAGTCGGGAGTGAAAAACTGTTTTTT
-,TRBV6-6,TRBJ1-1,CASSTGSNTEAFF,TGTGCCAGCAGTACAGGATCGAACACTGAAGCTTTCTTT
TRBD1,TRBV7-8,TRBJ1-2,CASSIPGQGVNYGYTF,TGTGCCAGCAGCATCCCTGGACAGGGGGTTAACTATGGCTACACCTTC
TRBD2,TRBV5-1,TRBJ2-1,CASMTSGPSQQFF,TGCGCCAGCATGACTAGCGGCCCGTCGCAGCAGTTCTTC
-,TRBV7-3,TRBJ2-1,CASSLLGSDNEQFF,TGTGCCAGCAGCTTACTCGGGTCCGACAATGAGCAGTTCTTC
TRBD2,TRBV19,TRBJ2-3,CASTAGGGTDTQYF,TGTGCCAGTACTGCGGGGGGGGGCACAGATACGCAGTATTTT
-,TRBV25-1,TRBJ2-3,CASSDHWGSDTQYF,TGTGCCAGCAGTGACCATTGGGGCTCAGATACGCAGTATTTT
TRBD2,TRBV5-1,TRBJ2-1,CASSLRLAGGNSYNEQFF,TGCGCCAGCAGCTTGAGGCTAGCGGGGGGAAACTCCTACAATGAGCAGTTCTTC